The 30 T cell receptor beta chains presented below share a single source sample, sequenced in a study of regulatory T cells in long-lasting Graves disease (dated by TCRdb to 2020 to 2022). The time point tag for this specimen amounts to: newly diagnosed GD, antithyroid drugs for less than 3 months. For both TCR sequencing and RNA sequencing, RNA was extracted from PBMCs using TRIzol. Libraries were prepared through multiplex PCR. The sequencer was an Illumina HiSeq 4000. CDR3 regions were amplified by Arm-PCR with iRepertoire HTBI primers to construct TCR beta libraries. TCRdb reprocessing: public reads trimmed at Q25 with fastp, clones called with MiXCR, in-frame beta chains kept. CDR3 protein sequences are deduplicated, and each keeps its most common genes and DNA. A total of about 350,000 distinct CDR3 sequences appear in this sample, around 15% of them only once. Over 20% of the sample is taken by the ten largest.

These same data were also listed under a study on T cells in Graves' hyperthyroidism and ophthalmopathy.

The sample was peripheral blood mononuclear cells (PBMCs), taken at new diagnosis, from a patient treated with antithyroid drugs. These receptors all come from a young woman with Graves disease. Donor details come from another sample of the same person, matched by shared clones.

This clonotype was detected ten times or more. The rearrangement uses TRBV3-1 and TRBJ2-1; tentative D call: TRBD1 (6 bases). CDR1 is LGHDT and CDR2 is YNNKEL in the germline V gene (reference sequence). The CDR3 is made up of 17 amino acids. Trimming took off 4 bases at V and 3 bases at J, with 19 bases between the two ends. In nucleotides, the CDR3 is TGTGCCAGCAGCCGCCGGGCAGGGGAACAGTTCTACAATGAGCAGTTCTTC. It yields the protein CASSRRAGEQFYNEQFF.

With regard to this clonotype: With a much larger clone just one base away, this may be a read error. The V and J genes are TRBV7-9 and TRBJ2-2, with D possibly TRBD1 on 6 matching bases. The CDR3 runs to 16 residues. Per germline, CDR1 SEHNR and CDR2 FQNEAQ (reference sequence). The CDR3 loop is CASRRVLQGHTGKLFF. In DNA, the CDR3 is TGTGCCAGCAGGAGGGTCTTACAGGGACACACCGGGAAGCTGTTTTTT.

The chain couples TRBV6-1 to TRBJ1-1, with D possibly matching TRBD1 (5 bases). This CDR3 has 16 amino acids. The V and J ends lost 7 bases and 5 bases respectively, with 23 bases between them. CDR1 MNHNS and CDR2 SASEGT come from the germline V gene. The CDR3 is CASIPNPGRTSTEAFF. The CDR3 bases are TGTGCCAGCATACCGAACCCCGGGCGGACAAGTACTGAAGCTTTCTTT.

This clonotype was picked up many times. The chain combines TRBV5-5 with TRBJ1-1; 9 bases fit TRBD1. J lost 4 bases, V lost 3 bases, and 7 bases had no gene match. CDR3 length: 15 residues. CDR1 is SGHKS and CDR2 is YYEKEE in the germline V gene (reference sequence). The CDR3 nucleotides read TGTGCCAGCAGCTCTTGGACAGGGGTAGGCACTGAAGCTTTCTTT. As protein: CASSSWTGVGTEAFF.

This clonotype came up many times. The rearrangement joins TRBV24-1 to TRBJ1-5; possible D gene TRBD1, 5 bases. This CDR3 region has 16 residues. Germline V gene sequence: CDR1 KGHDR, CDR2 SFDVKD. V was cut by 3 bases and J by 0 bases, with 11 bases left in between. In DNA form, the CDR3 reads TGTGCCACCAGTGATGCCGGGACTGATAGCAATCAGCCCCAGCATTTT. Its protein product is CATSDAGTDSNQPQHF.

This clonotype was recorded many times. CDR3 nucleotides: TGTGCCTGGAGTGGACAGGGCTACGAGCAGTACTTC. Protein product: CAWSGQGYEQYF. The rearrangement joins TRBV30 to TRBJ2-7; 7 nucleotides line up with TRBD1. Germline values: CDR1 GTSNPN, CDR2 SVGIG (reference sequence). The CDR3 runs to 12 residues. V lost 1 base, J lost 3 bases, and 0 bases stayed unmatched.

J is TRBJ2-1 and V is TRBV11-2, with TRBD2 matching 12 bases. The tail of the sequence fits TRBJ2-3 better, so the J call may be wrong. Germline assignment: CDR1 SGHAT and CDR2 FQNNGV. The CDR3 runs to 12 residues. The chain's CDR3 is CASSSGLAGQYF. CDR3 in DNA: TGTGCCAGCAGCTCGGGACTAGCGGGGCAGTATTTT.

This clonotype has ten or more counts. J is TRBJ2-1 and V is TRBV7-3, with 10 bases aligning to TRBD2. With 5 bases clipped from V and 5 bases from J, the junction kept 3 bases outside the gene matches. The germline V gene has CDR1 SGHTA and CDR2 FQGTGA. The CDR3 length is 14 residues. The CDR3 protein is CASSPGLANNEQFF. The CDR3 nucleotides read TGTGCCAGCAGCCCGGGACTAGCGAACAATGAGCAGTTCTTC.

In this sample, this clonotype turned up many times. V is TRBV20-1 and J is TRBJ2-3; 8 bases are shared with TRBD2. This CDR3 is built from 14 residues. The germline gives CDR1 DFQATT, CDR2 SNEGSKA (reference sequence). V dropped 6 bases and J dropped 5; count of bases not matched to a gene: 10. CDR3 DNA sequence: TGCAGTGCCCTGCCGGGAGGGCGGTTAGATACGCAGTATTTT. This gives the protein CSALPGGRLDTQYF.

This clonotype was detected ten times or more. The V call is TRBV7-2, the J call TRBJ2-1, with 10 bases aligning to TRBD2. The germline CDR1 and CDR2 sequences are SGHTA and FQGNSA. V was clipped by 6 bases and J by 16 bases; unmatched bases: 18. CDR3 length: 15 amino acids. As DNA, the CDR3 is TGTGCCAGCAGGACAGCGGGGGGGCCTAGTTTCGGTACCTTCTTC. Its translation is CASRTAGGPSFGTFF. Variable domain in full (rest from reference TRBV7-2 and TRBJ2-1): GAGVSQSPSNKVTEKGKDVELRCDPISGHTALYWYRQSLGQGLEFLIYFQGNSAPDKSGLPSDRFSAERTGGSVSTLTIQRTQQEDSAVYLCASRTAGGPSFGTFFGPGTRLTVL.

As for this clonotype: The junction departs from germline at one end; a sequencing error may be responsible. This chain uses TRBV12-3 or TRBV12-4 with TRBJ1-4; 7 bases fit TRBD1. The CDR3 spans 13 residues. In DNA form, the CDR3 reads TGTGCCAGCAGTTTATCCAGGGGGGCAAAACCGTTTTTT. It codes for CASSLSRGAKPFF.

The J gene is TRBJ2-7, the V gene TRBV6-2 or TRBV6-3; D unresolved. V was cut by 10 bases and J by 1 base, with 8 bases left in between. Germline V CDR1 and CDR2: MNHEY, SVGEGT. The length of the CDR3 is 11 residues. Written as DNA, the CDR3 is TGTGCCACCGGGTCTTCCTACGAGCAGTACTTC. As protein: CATGSSYEQYF.

The chain couples TRBV4-1 to TRBJ2-3, with D hard to call. Germline V gene data show CDR1 as MGHRA and CDR2 as YSYEKL. The CDR3 has 15 amino acids. V was cut by 1 base and J by 2 bases, with 10 bases left in between. CDR3 residues: CASSQVGVNTDTQYF. CDR3 bases: TGCGCCAGCAGCCAAGTGGGTGTCAACACAGATACGCAGTATTTT.

The chain recombines TRBV19 with TRBJ2-2; D may be TRBD2 (6 bases). Germline loops: CDR1 LNHDA, CDR2 SQIVND (reference sequence). V lost 9 bases and J 4 bases, leaving 15 bases between the germline ends. This CDR3 is built from 14 residues. This chain's CDR3 is CASREAGLTGELFF. CDR3 sequence (DNA): TGTGCCAGCAGGGAGGCAGGGCTCACCGGGGAGCTGTTTTTT.

This clonotype was detected a few times. For the CDR3, the DNA is TGTGCCAGCAGCCCGGGACAGGGGGCGAGAAGGGGAGAGACCCAGTACTTC. Protein: CASSPGQGARRGETQYF. The rearrangement links TRBV5-5 to TRBJ2-5; 12 bases map to TRBD1. Germline V gene data show CDR1 as SGHKS and CDR2 as YYEKEE (reference sequence). V lost 4 bases, J lost 4 bases, and 11 bases stayed unmatched. The CDR3 length is 17 residues. Complete variable domain (other parts from reference TRBV5-5 and TRBJ2-5): DAGVTQSPTHLIKTRGQQVTLRCSPISGHKSVSWYQQVLGQGPQFIFQYYEKEERGRGNFPDRFSARQFPNYSSELNVNALLLGDSALYLCASSPGQGARRGETQYFGPGTRLLVL.

With respect to this clonotype: This may be a read error: a much more frequent sequence differs by one nucleotide. The chain joins TRBV4-3 to TRBJ1-4; possibly TRBD1 for D (5 bases). The CDR3 totals 14 residues. V lost 5 bases and J lost 8, with 15 bases in between. The germline gives CDR1 LGHNA, CDR2 YSLEER. The CDR3 DNA sequence: TGCGCCAGCAGCTACCGCCAGGGTGAGGAAAAACTGTTTTTT. Amino acids: CASSYRQGEEKLFF.

This clonotype has just a few counts. The chain is built from TRBV5-1 and TRBJ1-2; D unclear. The CDR3 runs 13 residues. V lost 1 base and J 8 bases, leaving 12 bases between the germline ends. Per germline, CDR1 SGHRS and CDR2 YFSETQ. The CDR3 DNA is TGCGCCAGCAGCTTGTATGGGTACGAAGGCTACACCTTC. Translation gives CASSLYGYEGYTF. The whole variable domain, filled in from reference TRBV5-1 and TRBJ1-2, reads KAGVTQTPRYLIKTRGQQVTLSCSPISGHRSVSWYQQTPGQGLQFLFEYFSETQRNKGNFPGRFSGRQFSNSRSEMNVSTLELGDSALYLCASSLYGYEGYTFGSGTRLTVV.

This clonotype came up a few times. The chain uses TRBV25-1 and TRBJ1-6, with a possible D match to TRBD1 (5 bases). CDR3 size: 15 residues. Germline CDR1 is MGHDK and CDR2 is SYGVNS. Trimming pared 6 bases from V and 0 bases from J, leaving 9 bases between. CDR3 DNA sequence: TGTGCCAGCAGGAAGGGGAGCTCCTATAATTCACCCCTCCACTTT. It is translated as CASRKGSSYNSPLHF.

This clonotype was detected a few times. The chain has TRBV10-3 and TRBJ1-4; D is unclear. Germline-derived CDR1 and CDR2 are ENHRY and SYGVKD. The CDR3 has 12 amino acids. V was pared by 4 bases and J by 5 bases, with 5 bases between. CDR3: CAISAGNEKLFF. The CDR3 DNA reads as TGTGCCATCAGTGCGGGGAATGAAAAACTGTTTTTT.

This clonotype occurred many times. V is TRBV29-1 and J is TRBJ2-7; the D is unclear. The CDR3 has 11 amino acids. V was cut by 6 bases and J by 7 bases, with 13 bases left in between. The germline V gene has CDR1 SQVTM and CDR2 ANQGSEA. This CDR3 is CSVADRGEQYF. The CDR3 region has the DNA TGCAGCGTCGCGGATCGCGGAGAGCAGTACTTC.

The rearrangement joins TRBV10-3 to TRBJ2-7; D gene ambiguous. V was pared by 2 bases and J by 6 bases, with 14 bases between. The CDR3 spans 14 residues. CDR1 is ENHRY and CDR2 is SYGVKD in the germline V gene. The CDR3 sequence is CAISEKQLSGEQYF. CDR3 DNA: TGTGCCATCAGTGAGAAACAGTTGTCCGGCGAGCAGTACTTC.

This chain links TRBV9 with TRBJ1-2; D uncertain. CDR1 SGDLS and CDR2 YYNGEE come from the germline V gene. V was clipped by 0 bases and J by 1 base, with 4 bases between them. The CDR3 extends over 13 amino acids. This CDR3 is CASSVEDNYGYTF. The CDR3 nucleotides read TGTGCCAGCAGCGTAGAAGATAACTATGGCTACACCTTC.

The sample holds many counts of this clonotype. The rearrangement links TRBV10-3 to TRBJ2-7; 8 bases fit TRBD2. This CDR3 region has 15 residues. The V segment lost 6 bases and the J segment 2 bases; nucleotides outside the gene matches: 9. The V gene's germline CDR1 is ENHRY and CDR2 SYGVKD. In DNA form, the CDR3 reads TGTGCCATCAGGGATTCTAGCGGGTTACCCTACGAGCAGTACTTC. It encodes CAIRDSSGLPYEQYF.

This clonotype was seen a few times. For the CDR3, the DNA is TGTGCCACCAGTGACGGGAGTAAAGTCTCAGATACGCAGTATTTT. Its translation: CATSDGSKVSDTQYF. The chain employs TRBV24-1 and TRBJ2-3, with D maybe TRBD2 (6 bases). The germline gives CDR1 KGHDR, CDR2 SFDVKD. There are 15 residues in the CDR3. The V and J ends lost 4 bases and 4 bases respectively, with 14 bases between them.

The V gene is TRBV6-5, the J gene TRBJ1-3, with D possibly TRBD1 on 5 matching bases. CDR3 length equals 17 residues. Per germline, CDR1 MNHEY and CDR2 SVGAGI. Trimming stripped 2 bases from V and 3 bases from J, with 17 bases between. In DNA form, the CDR3 reads TGTGCCAGCAGTTACCGCGGCGTTGAAGGGGTTGGAAACACCATATATTTT. Translation gives CASSYRGVEGVGNTIYF.

This clonotype was counted at least ten times. CDR3 nucleotide sequence: TGCGCCAGCAGCGGGGGACAGGGGTTAGAGACCCAGTACTTC. Translating it yields CASSGGQGLETQYF. The chain is built from TRBV5-1 and TRBJ2-5, with 10 bases lining up with TRBD1. Germline CDR1 SGHRS, CDR2 YFSETQ. After removal of 4 bases from V and 4 bases from J, the junction contained 4 bases not matched to a gene. The CDR3 spans 14 residues.

This chain connects TRBV5-4 to TRBJ1-6; the D gene is possibly TRBD1 (6 bases). CDR3 size: 15 residues. Germline lookup yields CDR1 SGHNT and CDR2 YYREEE (reference sequence). The V end lost 5 bases, the J end lost 6 bases, and 15 bases lay between the germline ends. The CDR3 DNA sequence: TGTGCCAGCAGTCTTGGACAGACTCCTAATTCACCCCTCCACTTT. It codes for CASSLGQTPNSPLHF. Looking up the rest from reference TRBV5-4 and TRBJ1-6 gives the full variable domain: ETGVTQSPTHLIKTRGQQVTLRCSSQSGHNTVSWYQQALGQGPQFIFQYYREEENGRGNFPPRFSGLQFPNYSSELNVNALELDDSALYLCASSLGQTPNSPLHFGNGTRLTVT.

The J gene is TRBJ2-1, the V gene TRBV15; a possible D gene is TRBD1 (5 bases). Per germline, CDR1 LNHNV and CDR2 YYDKDF (reference sequence). The ends were cut back, 1 base at V and 9 bases at J, with 13 bases in the middle. The CDR3 covers 14 residues. The CDR3: CATSRAQGNAEQFF. As DNA, the CDR3 is TGTGCCACCAGCAGAGCCCAGGGAAATGCTGAGCAGTTCTTC.

This clonotype has at least ten counts. The chain recombines TRBV7-8 with TRBJ2-4; 11 nucleotides align to TRBD2. Germline CDR1 is SGHVS and CDR2 is FQNEAQ. The length of the CDR3 is 18 residues. Unmatched junction bases numbered 12, after V lost 1 base and J lost 7 bases. CDR3 amino acids: CASSLDTGTSGGRNIQYF. CDR3 coding DNA: TGTGCCAGCAGCTTAGATACCGGGACTAGCGGTGGTAGGAACATTCAGTACTTC.

This clonotype showed up many times. The CDR3 loop is CASMRGGSNYGYTF. CDR3 in DNA: TGTGCCAGCATGCGAGGGGGCTCTAACTATGGCTACACCTTC. The J gene is TRBJ1-2, the V gene TRBV6-1; TRBD1 matches 7 bases. The CDR3 runs 14 residues. From germline, CDR1 is MNHNS and CDR2 SASEGT. V was clipped by 7 bases and J by 0 bases; unmatched bases: 5.